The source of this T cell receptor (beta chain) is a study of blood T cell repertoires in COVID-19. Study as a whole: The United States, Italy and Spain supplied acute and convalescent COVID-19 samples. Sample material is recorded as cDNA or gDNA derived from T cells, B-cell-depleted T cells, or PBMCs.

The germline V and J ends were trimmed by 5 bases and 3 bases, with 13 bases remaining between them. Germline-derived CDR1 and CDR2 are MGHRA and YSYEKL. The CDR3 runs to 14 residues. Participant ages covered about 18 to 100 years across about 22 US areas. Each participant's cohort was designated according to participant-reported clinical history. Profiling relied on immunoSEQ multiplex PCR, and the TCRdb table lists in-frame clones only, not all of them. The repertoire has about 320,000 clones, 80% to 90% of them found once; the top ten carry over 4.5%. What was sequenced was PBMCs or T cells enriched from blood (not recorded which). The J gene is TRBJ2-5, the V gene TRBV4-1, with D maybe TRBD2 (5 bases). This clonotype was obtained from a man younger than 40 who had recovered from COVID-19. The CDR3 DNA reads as TGCGCCAGCAGCTACCCCACTAGGAAAGAGACCCAGTACTTC. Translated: CASSYPTRKETQYF.